This paragraph reports one T cell receptor beta chain. This record comes from a study of Graves' ophthalmopathy and Graves' hyperthyroidism. This CDR3 spans 14 amino acids. The J segment lost 0 bases and the V segment lost 3 bases, leaving 2 bases of the junction unmatched. The germline V gene encodes CDR1 LNHDA and CDR2 SQIVND (reference sequence). Amplified material comprised TCR beta CDR3 regions derived from RNA transcripts. A first-round RT-PCR used HTBI primers, followed by a second-round multiplex PCR. TCRdb analysed the multiplex PCR reads with MiXCR anew, one entry per CDR3 protein. In the table there are 210,000 or so distinct CDR3 sequences, around 30% of which are singletons. Moderately to severely active ophthalmopathy under 3 months, CAS at least 3, NOSPECS at least 4.

The specimen sequenced was peripheral blood. The chain joins TRBV19 to TRBJ2-7, with TRBD2 identical over 7 bases. This TCR derives from a man aged 50-59 years with Graves' ophthalmopathy. The CDR3, as DNA: TGTGCCAGTAGTATGCAGCGGGACTCCTACGAGCAGTACTTC. It translates to CASSMQRDSYEQYF. Looking up the rest from reference TRBV19 and TRBJ2-7 gives the full variable domain: DGGITQSPKYLFRKEGQNVTLSCEQNLNHDAMYWYRQDPGQGLRLIYYSQIVNDFQKGDIAEGYSVSREKKESFPLTVTSAQKNPTAFYLCASSMQRDSYEQYFGPGTRLTVT.